This TCR beta chain was observed in a study of T cell repertoires in cytomegalovirus infection. Study-wide points: Summed frequency of shared TCR beta families picked out CMV carriers who also had the relevant HLA.

TCRdb re-derived calls from the reads in MiXCR, one entry per CDR3 protein. Found here are hundreds of thousands of distinct CDR3 sequences, about 9.2% of them singletons; the top ten hold approximately 2.3%. CDR3 length: 12 amino acids. The V gene lost 3 bases and the J gene lost 8 bases, with 10 bases spanning the gap. Germline V CDR1 and CDR2: SEHNR, FQNEAQ (reference sequence). This clonotype was seen ten or more times. What it binds is unknown. The clonotype comes from a human donor in good health (CMV status not recorded). Some clones in this sample may be carry-over from other donors' samples. The sequenced sample was PBMCs. This chain uses TRBV7-9 with TRBJ1-2; D not certain. This CDR3 is CASSFEYGGYTF. The CDR3, as DNA: TGTGCCAGCAGCTTTGAGTACGGAGGCTACACCTTC. The full variable domain, in which reference TRBV7-9 and TRBJ1-2 provide the parts outside the CDR3, is DTGVSQNPRHKITKRGQNVTFRCDPISEHNRLYWYRQTLGQGPEFLTYFQNEAQLEKSRLLSDRFSAERPKGSFSTLEIQRTEQGDSAMYLCASSFEYGGYTFGSGTRLTVV.